This paragraph covers one T cell receptor beta chain sequence. What it binds is unknown. This sample stems from a study of Ad26.COV2.S vaccination and SARS-CoV-2 variants. Background on the study: The trial was COV1001 and the donor's arm was Ad26.COV2.S. In the study, Ad26.COV2.S was injected intramuscularly once, or twice 56 days apart.

Trimming cost V 5 bases and J 6 bases; bases outside gene matches: 11. Germline V gives CDR1 MNHEY, CDR2 SMNVEV (reference sequence). The CDR3 runs 16 residues. Study-wide results and caveats: The study found similar non-spike TCR breadth in vaccine and placebo recipients.

Clones were read by immunoSEQ multiplex PCR, and TCRdb kept only the in-frame ones, dropping some. The data contain about 440,000 clones, roughly 87% of them singletons. Treatment reported: 19 received Ad26.COV2.S at low or high dose, single or two shots; 5 received placebo; per-sample allocation not given. Samples came from day 63 after the first vaccine or placebo injection. Expression of Wuhan-strain SARS-CoV-2 spike came from the Ad26 vector that formed the vaccine. Specimen: peripheral blood, collected in a trial of Ad26.COV2.S vaccine versus placebo. This receptor was identified in a person between 18 and 59 years old who received the Ad26.COV2.S COVID-19 vaccine or a placebo. The chain links TRBV27 to TRBJ2-3, with TRBD1 matching 10 bases. The CDR3 is CASSLLIGQGVDTQYF. The CDR3 DNA reads TGTGCCAGCAGTCTATTAATCGGACAGGGGGTTGATACGCAGTATTTT.